One sample yielded the 32 T cell receptor beta chains listed below, sequenced in a study of response to subunit inactivated influenza vaccine listed by TCRdb under 2018. Preparation of the library involved RT-PCR. The reads were generated on an Illumina HiSeq 2500. The public reads were reprocessed in TCRdb via fastp at Q25 and MiXCR, keeping in-frame beta chains. Merged by CDR3 protein, the rows form single entries marked with the most common genes and DNA. Here the sample has 150,000 to 200,000 distinct CDR3 sequences; about 12% occur a single time. 25% to 30% of the sample lies in the top ten. This same sample was also part of a study on T cells expressing NK-cell markers. As noted in the second study: TCR beta cDNA libraries were prepared using 5'RACE template switching, which introduced a universal primer site and unique molecular identifiers.

Sequenced here: CD8+ T cells sorted from PBMCs, sampled about 13 days after vaccination. These receptors all come from a man aged 50 or older who received an inactivated influenza vaccine. Donor details come from another sample of the same person, matched by shared clones.

This clonotype appeared many times. This chain uses TRBV27 with TRBJ1-5, with unresolved D. V lost 3 bases to trimming and J lost 2 bases, with 11 bases between them. In germline, CDR1 is MNHEY, CDR2 SMNVEV (reference sequence). The CDR3 totals 15 residues. CDR3 region: CASSFIGPGNQPQHF. CDR3 DNA: TGTGCCAGCAGTTTTATCGGGCCAGGCAATCAGCCCCAGCATTTT.

The gene calls are TRBV4-1 and TRBJ1-2; a weak D match, TRBD1 (5 bases). This CDR3 region has 12 residues. Germline CDR1 MGHRA, CDR2 YSYEKL. V lost 4 bases to trimming and J lost 4 bases, with 7 bases between them. The CDR3 spells CASSRGVYGYTF. The CDR3 DNA follows: TGCGCCAGCAGCCGGGGCGTCTATGGCTACACCTTC.

This rearrangement joins TRBV20-1 to TRBJ1-2; TRBD1 agrees at 7 bases. Germline CDR1 is DFQATT and CDR2 is SNEGSKA (reference sequence). This CDR3 is 13 amino acids long. J gave up 6 bases and V 6 bases, and 10 bases lay outside the gene matches. CDR3 amino acids: CSADVQGRDGYTF. The CDR3 DNA is TGCAGTGCCGATGTACAGGGGAGGGATGGCTACACCTTC.

J is TRBJ2-5 and V is TRBV5-1; 11 positions agree with TRBD2. The CDR3 is 17 amino acids. CDR1 is SGHRS and CDR2 is YFSETQ in the germline V gene. J lost 5 bases, V lost 4 bases, and 13 bases had no gene match. DNA of the CDR3: TGCGCCAGCAGCCCCATTAGCGGGAGGGAACTAAGGGAGACCCAGTACTTC. Protein product: CASSPISGRELRETQYF.

This clonotype was recorded a few times. The J gene is TRBJ1-1, the V gene TRBV20-1; 7 nucleotides align to TRBD1. With 5 bases clipped from V and 6 bases from J, the junction kept 3 bases outside the gene matches. Germline values: CDR1 DFQATT, CDR2 SNEGSKA (reference sequence). CDR3 length: 11 residues. The CDR3 protein is CSARTGPEAFF. CDR3 DNA: TGCAGTGCTCGGACAGGTCCTGAAGCTTTCTTT.

This clonotype turned up a few times. In DNA form, the CDR3 reads TGTGCCAGCAGTTACATCCCCAGGGAAAACTCCTACAATGAGCAGTTCTTC. It translates to CASSYIPRENSYNEQFF. The chain uses TRBV6-5 and TRBJ2-1; possible D gene TRBD1, 5 bases. This CDR3 is 17 amino acids long. The V end was cut by 2 bases, the J end by 0 bases, with 14 bases between. CDR1 and CDR2 from the germline V gene are MNHEY and SVGAGI.

The table lists this clonotype with a few counts. This chain uses TRBV28 with TRBJ1-6; D is perhaps TRBD1 (6 bases). Trimming cost V 3 bases and J 1 base, with 19 bases left between them. The germline V gene has CDR1 MDHEN and CDR2 SYDVKM. This CDR3 is 19 amino acids long. The CDR3 reads CASSFNREGARSYNSPLHF. As DNA, the CDR3 is TGTGCCAGCAGTTTTAACAGGGAGGGAGCCCGGTCCTATAATTCACCCCTCCACTTT.

This clonotype was counted a few times. This rearrangement joins TRBV12-3 or TRBV12-4 to TRBJ2-1; 7 bases match TRBD1. The CDR3 contains 13 residues. Trimming removed 5 bases from V and 8 bases from J; junction bases left unmatched: 6. As DNA, the CDR3 is TGTGCCAGCAGTGGGTCAGGGGGAGATGAGCAGTTCTTC. It encodes CASSGSGGDEQFF.

The chain combines TRBV6-1 with TRBJ2-7; D might be TRBD1 (6 bases). CDR1 and CDR2 from the germline V gene are MNHNS and SASEGT. The CDR3 has 13 residues. The V gene lost 6 bases and the J gene lost 6 bases, with 15 bases spanning the gap. CDR3 bases: TGTGCCAGCAGGCTTCACAGGGCGGGCGAGCAGTACTTC. Its protein is CASRLHRAGEQYF.

This clonotype has at least ten counts. J is TRBJ1-2 and V is TRBV29-1; 8 bases align to TRBD1. Germline values: CDR1 SQVTM, CDR2 ANQGSEA. Unmatched junction bases numbered 7, after V lost 4 bases and J lost 6 bases. The length of the CDR3 is 13 residues. CDR3 loop: CSVAAGGVHGYTF. The CDR3 nucleotides are TGCAGCGTTGCGGCAGGGGGCGTTCATGGCTACACCTTC.

This clonotype was counted only a few times. This chain joins TRBV27 and TRBJ2-7, with 7 bases that match TRBD2. V gave up 0 bases and J gave up 5 bases; unmatched junction bases: 7. CDR3 length equals 15 residues. Germline lookup yields CDR1 MNHEY and CDR2 SMNVEV (reference sequence). The CDR3 bases are TGTGCCAGCAGTTTATCTGGCGGGGGATTCAACGAGCAGTACTTC. The encoded protein is CASSLSGGGFNEQYF.

In nucleotides, the CDR3 is TGTGCCAGCAGCCCGGACGGCCAGGGTGAGCAGTTCTTC. This gives the protein CASSPDGQGEQFF. The V call is TRBV5-4, the J call TRBJ2-1; D is possibly TRBD1 (5 bases). V was cut by 4 bases and J by 9 bases, with 14 bases left in between. Per the germline V gene, CDR1 is SGHNT and CDR2 is YYREEE (reference sequence). The CDR3 sequence is 13 residues long. Supplemented by reference TRBV5-4 and TRBJ2-1, the full variable domain reads ETGVTQSPTHLIKTRGQQVTLRCSSQSGHNTVSWYQQALGQGPQFIFQYYREEENGRGNFPPRFSGLQFPNYSSELNVNALELDDSALYLCASSPDGQGEQFFGPGTRLTVL.

This clonotype came up many times. The chain uses TRBV4-1 and TRBJ2-5; a possible D gene is TRBD2 (6 bases). Between the trimmed V and J ends, which lost 1 base and 3 bases, there was a span of 12 bases. Germline CDR1 MGHRA, CDR2 YSYEKL. This CDR3 is built from 15 residues. CDR3 in amino acids: CASSQVAGPEETQYF. CDR3 nucleotides: TGCGCCAGCAGCCAAGTGGCGGGGCCCGAAGAGACCCAGTACTTC.

V gene TRBV18 combines with J gene TRBJ2-1; 14 bases line up with TRBD2. Germline CDR1 reads KGHSH; CDR2 reads LQKENI. With 4 bases clipped from V and 0 bases from J, the junction kept 11 bases outside the gene matches. The CDR3 runs 20 residues. The CDR3 loop is CASSLIGTSGGPSSYNEQFF. The DNA of the CDR3 is TGTGCCAGCTCACTTATCGGGACTAGCGGGGGCCCTAGCTCCTACAATGAGCAGTTCTTC.

This clonotype is termed medium-sized. The genes are TRBV4-1 and TRBJ1-1; TRBD1 might be the D (6 bases). The CDR3 length is 15 residues. From germline, CDR1 is MGHRA and CDR2 YSYEKL. V lost 4 bases and J lost 1, with 13 bases in between. The CDR3 DNA reads as TGCGCCAGCAGCCTTAGGGGGGGGGAGAACACTGAAGCTTTCTTT. It specifies CASSLRGGENTEAFF.

This clonotype was seen a handful of times. The chain uses TRBV27 and TRBJ2-5; D unclear. With 3 bases removed from V and 2 bases from J, the gap between germline ends came to 10 bases. The CDR3 is 14 amino acids. The germline gives CDR1 MNHEY, CDR2 SMNVEV (reference sequence). CDR3 DNA: TGTGCCAGCAGTTTCGTGGCTGGGCAAGAGACCCAGTACTTC. Its translation is CASSFVAGQETQYF.

This clonotype has a handful of counts. This chain joins TRBV12-3 or TRBV12-4 and TRBJ2-5; no clear D gene. V gave up 3 bases and J gave up 2 bases, with 7 bases separating them. This CDR3 spans 13 amino acids. CDR3 protein: CASSFSLQETQYF. The CDR3 nucleotides read TGTGCCAGCAGTTTTTCCCTTCAAGAGACCCAGTACTTC.

The table lists this clonotype with a few counts. The CDR3 region has the DNA TGTGCCAGCAGTGACTTGGCAGGTGGCACTGAAGCTTTCTTT. It specifies CASSDLAGGTEAFF. The chain recombines TRBV2 with TRBJ1-1; no reliable D call. There are 14 residues in the CDR3. Germline CDR1 SNHLY, CDR2 FYNNEI. Trimming took off 3 bases at V and 4 bases at J, with 12 bases between the two ends.

Ten or more counts support this clonotype. This sequence joins TRBV5-1 and TRBJ2-7, with D tentatively TRBD1 (5 bases). The CDR3 is 15 amino acids. Trimming pared 2 bases from V and 2 bases from J, leaving 14 bases between. Germline CDR1 is SGHRS and CDR2 is YFSETQ. CDR3 in DNA: TGCGCCAGCAGCTTTTCAGGGTTTGGGGCCTACGAGCAGTACTTC. Amino acid sequence: CASSFSGFGAYEQYF.

A few counts support this clonotype. This CDR3 is CASSMISASGRVYEQYF. DNA for the CDR3: TGTGCCAGTAGTATGATCTCGGCTAGCGGGAGGGTATACGAGCAGTACTTC. This chain connects TRBV19 to TRBJ2-7; 12 bases map to TRBD2. Germline V gene lookup returns CDR1 LNHDA and CDR2 SQIVND (reference sequence). The CDR3 covers 17 residues. Trimming at V came to 3 bases and at J to 4 bases, leaving 10 bases not matched to a gene.

This clonotype was recorded many times. The genes are TRBV4-3 and TRBJ1-4; D may be TRBD1 (5 bases). The CDR3 has 17 amino acids. Looked up from germline, CDR1 is LGHNA and CDR2 is YSLEER. The V gene lost 2 bases and the J gene lost 8 bases, with 21 bases spanning the gap. The CDR3 loop is CASSQTEIQGGKEKLFF. In DNA, the CDR3 is TGCGCCAGCAGCCAAACGGAGATCCAGGGCGGAAAAGAAAAACTGTTTTTT.

The chain carries TRBV20-1 and TRBJ2-7; the match to TRBD2 covers 8 bases. The J segment lost 4 bases and the V segment lost 1 base, leaving 9 bases of the junction unmatched. CDR1 is DFQATT and CDR2 is SNEGSKA in the germline V gene (reference sequence). This CDR3 is 15 amino acids long. The CDR3 region is CSARGSSGSGYEQYF. The CDR3 DNA follows: TGCAGTGCTAGAGGTTCCAGCGGGAGCGGGTACGAGCAGTACTTC.

This clonotype was counted between two and nine times. The gene calls are TRBV4-1 and TRBJ1-2; perhaps TRBD1 as D (5 bases). Looked up from germline, CDR1 is MGHRA and CDR2 is YSYEKL. CDR3 length equals 15 residues. The V end lost 1 base, the J end lost 7 bases, and 16 bases lay between the germline ends. The chain's CDR3 is CASSQAGHFLGGYTF. Written as DNA, the CDR3 is TGCGCCAGCAGCCAAGCCGGACATTTCCTCGGTGGCTACACCTTC.

The CDR3 loop reads CASSQDYNSGQGAGYGYTF. CDR3 coding DNA: TGCGCCAGCAGCCAAGATTACAACTCTGGACAGGGGGCGGGCTATGGCTACACCTTC. The chain joins TRBV4-3 to TRBJ1-2, with 11 bases fitting TRBD1. Germline loops: CDR1 LGHNA, CDR2 YSLEER. The CDR3 spans 19 residues. V gave up 0 bases and J gave up 4 bases; unmatched junction bases: 13.

The V gene is TRBV6-2 or TRBV6-3, the J gene TRBJ1-2; possibly TRBD1 for D (6 bases). This CDR3 is 14 amino acids long. Trimming left V 2 bases short and J 4 bases short, with 11 bases between. Germline V gene lookup returns CDR1 MNHEY and CDR2 SVGEGT. Written as DNA, the CDR3 is TGTGCCAGCAGTTACCCGAGGACAGCCTATGGCTACACCTTC. It yields the protein CASSYPRTAYGYTF.

This clonotype was detected ten times or more. This chain joins TRBV9 and TRBJ2-2; 7 bases match TRBD2. Germline lookup yields CDR1 SGDLS and CDR2 YYNGEE. The ends lost 1 base at V and 2 bases at J; junction bases unmatched: 8. There are 17 residues in the CDR3. CDR3 in DNA: TGTGCCAGCAGCGTACGGTCTAGCGGAACAAACACCGGGGAGCTGTTTTTT. It codes for CASSVRSSGTNTGELFF. Based on the CDR3 plus reference TRBV9 and TRBJ2-2, the full variable domain is DSGVTQTPKHLITATGQRVTLRCSPRSGDLSVYWYQQSLDQGLQFLIQYYNGEERAKGNILERFSAQQFPDLHSELNLSSLELGDSALYFCASSVRSSGTNTGELFFGEGSRLTVL.

This clonotype turned up a few times. This chain links TRBV12-3 or TRBV12-4 with TRBJ2-1, with D maybe TRBD2 (5 bases). The CDR3 extends over 14 amino acids. V lost 5 bases and J lost 7, with 15 bases in between. The CDR3 DNA sequence: TGTGCCAGCAGTCCTGGAGGCCCGGGGAATGAGCAGTTCTTC. It translates to CASSPGGPGNEQFF.

The chain combines TRBV6-5 with TRBJ1-1; D unclear. Germline CDR1 MNHEY, CDR2 SVGAGI. The CDR3 has 11 amino acids. V was trimmed by 4 bases and J by 7 bases, leaving 7 bases between them. CDR3 sequence (DNA): TGTGCCAGCAGTTCCCAGGTTGAAGCTTTCTTT. Its translation is CASSSQVEAFF.

This clonotype was detected a few times. CDR3 amino acids: CATGSSTDTQYF. In DNA, the CDR3 is TGTGCCACCGGGTCCTCCACAGATACGCAGTATTTT. The chain uses TRBV24-1 and TRBJ2-3; D ambiguous. Germline CDR1 KGHDR, CDR2 SFDVKD. V lost 9 bases and J 2 bases, leaving 8 bases between the germline ends. The CDR3 extends over 12 amino acids.

This clonotype has only a few counts. Germline is not matched at one junction end, which may reflect a read error. This chain links TRBV6-2 or TRBV6-3 with TRBJ2-1; TRBD1 matches 10 bases. The germline V gene has CDR1 MNHEY and CDR2 SVGEGT. This CDR3 is built from 14 residues. The CDR3 DNA reads as TGTGCCAGCAGGGGGGACAGGGGCTACAATGAGCAGTCCTTC. It codes for CASRGDRGYNEQSF.

This clonotype was found many times. The rearrangement uses TRBV5-6 and TRBJ2-3; D gene uncertain. From germline, CDR1 is SGHDT and CDR2 YYEEEE. This CDR3 is built from 13 residues. The V and J ends lost 2 bases and 3 bases respectively, with 7 bases between them. CDR3 nucleotides: TGTGCCAGCAGCTTAATTGGTACAGATACGCAGTATTTT. It encodes CASSLIGTDTQYF.

This chain links TRBV7-6 with TRBJ2-7, with 11 bases that match TRBD1. Trimming at V came to 4 bases and at J to 3 bases, leaving 5 bases not matched to a gene. This CDR3 has 15 amino acids. Looked up from germline, CDR1 is SGHVS and CDR2 is FNYEAQ. The CDR3 DNA is TGTGCCAGCAGCTCGGGGACAGGGGGAATCTACGAGCAGTACTTC. This sequence encodes CASSSGTGGIYEQYF. Full variable domain (rest looked up from reference TRBV7-6 and TRBJ2-7): GAGVSQSPRYKVTKRGQDVALRCDPISGHVSLYWYRQALGQGPEFLTYFNYEAQQDKSGLPNDRFSAERPEGSISTLTIQRTEQRDSAMYRCASSSGTGGIYEQYFGPGTRLTVT.